Described below is a single T cell receptor (beta chain) sequence and its context. The antigen it recognizes is unknown. No per-base quality is available; no much larger clone lies one base away. Receptor libraries were prepared by the immunoSEQ multiplex PCR assay. For the multiplex PCR, a mixture combining 60 forward primers for TCR Vbeta segments and 13 reverse primers for TCR Jbeta segments was used. Amplification of the CDR3 region of rearranged TCR beta genes was performed with a multiplex PCR assay on genomic DNA. Amplified TCR beta libraries were sequenced as 87-base-pair reads on the Illumina HiSeq System. Turning to the authors' computational methods: Across the 670 or so repertoires, a later analysis counted some 81 million unique TCR beta chains, roughly 11 million of which were shared by at least two donors. Raw reads were error-corrected and collapsed into unique sequences by a nearest-neighbor algorithm in which closely related sequences were merged to remove PCR and sequencing errors. To assign V, D and J gene segments, CDR3 sequences were aligned to IMGT reference sequences. For a sequence to be retained, at least a six-nucleotide match to both a V gene segment and a J gene segment was required. Rearrangements were classified as productive when the CDR3 lacked stop codons and remained in frame with V and J, and all other rearrangements were classified as non-productive. Following IMGT convention, CDR3 was defined as the stretch from the second conserved V-encoded cysteine up to the conserved J-encoded phenylalanine. Sequences without an unambiguous match to a single V gene segment were excluded from the earlier analysis of about 600 of the donors. In an earlier analysis of 587 of the donors, a V segment was called functional when productive rearrangements were above 56.7%, and segregating when the standard deviation between donors exceeded 5%. To diagnose cytomegalovirus status from the catalog of TCR beta chain sequences, a statistical classification framework was built. In a later analysis, TCR nucleotide sequences were compared against IMGT/GENE-DB human TR gene sequences so that V and J genes could be assigned. In a later analysis, CDR3 sequences and most-parsimonious VDJ recombination scenarios were assigned using the TCRdist pipeline. In a later analysis, every TCR beta chain was defined by the combination of its CDR3 amino acid sequence and its V-gene family, and reads without a unique V-gene family were dropped. To address suspected cross-contamination and a sequencing artifact, a later analysis removed approximately 590 highly shared, low-generation-probability nucleotide sequences. In a later analysis, a clonal expansion index was calculated for each public chain from normalized within-repertoire ranks of inferred template counts. In a later analysis, generation probabilities were computed with a VDJ recombination model fitted to out-of-frame rearrangements, and the resulting probabilities were checked against IGoR. A later analysis scored TCR-TCR, TCR-HLA and TCR-CMV co-occurrence with hypergeometric tests, applying a repertoire-size bias correction to TCR pairs. False discovery rates were estimated in a later analysis by permuting HLA or CMV assignments 20 times. In a later analysis, co-occurring TCRs were grouped using DBSCAN, with TCRdist sequence similarity added in when clustering inside HLA-allele-positive subsets. For co-occurrence clustering, repertoires with fewer than 30,000 or more than 120,000 public chains were excluded, along with four to six repertoires with anomalous nucleotide sharing. The immuneACCESS repertoire file appears here via TCRdb, limited to in-frame rearrangements. These files lack a portion of the clones; in checked studies, under half of the deficit traces to unresolved V genes, and the cause of the others is not known. Clonal size and the V and J genes are those of that table, whereas D and trimming came from the DNA. This sample holds more than 150,000 clones; around three quarters were observed only once. About 2.5% of the sample lies in the top ten.

The sample is drawn from a study of cytomegalovirus exposure and HLA in healthy donors (dated by TCRdb to between 2016 and 2019). The study in broad terms: An earlier analysis of 550 to 700 of the donors reported 250 to 350 Gb of sequence data and roughly 110 million unique TCR beta sequences from some 180 million T cells. In addition to the first cohort of about 650 subjects, a separate validation cohort of approximately 130 different subjects was used. To decide whether each TCR beta V gene segment behaved as functional or pseudogenic, an earlier analysis of fewer than 750 of the donors relied on high-throughput TCR beta sequencing. The T cell repertoires of some 670 subjects were profiled by immunosequencing and related to cytomegalovirus serostatus. In a later genetic analysis, genome-wide SNP genotypes for 398 of the 666 donors were used, and that subset was treated as a discovery cohort. The study combined high-throughput TCR immunosequencing, statistical association of individual TCRs with disease status, and machine learning to predict cytomegalovirus infection status. Because of strong linkage in the cohort, five DR-DQ haplotypes were treated as single units for association and clustering. Every repertoire in the discovery cohort had been generated on one and the same sequencing platform. Donor age, sex, ethnicity and CMV serostatus were compiled together with the repertoire data. Around 320 gigabases of sequencing data and tens of millions of unique TCR sequences were included in an early release covering about 620 HLA-typed donors. Among roughly 400 genotyped donors of the cohort, an average of around 240,000 unique TCR beta nucleotide sequences was sequenced per donor, of which about 19% were non-productive. HLA typing covered class I and class II loci at four-digit resolution. Of the 398 genotyped donors, 65% to 90% fell in the genetic ancestry cluster associated with self-reported Caucasian donors. Typing coverage differed by locus: A, B, C, DRB1 and DQB1 were typed in about 620-640 donors, DQA1 in 500 to 550, DPA1 in 600 to 610, and DPB1 in around 490. The study aimed to test whether signatures of past pathogen exposure could be identified by cataloging public T cell receptors. In the later analysis, no new phenotypic data were used to find candidate immune exposures; instead, reliance was placed on TCR beta sequences and their occurrence across donors. A later analysis re-analyzed previously published TCR beta repertoires from hundreds of donors and added high-resolution HLA genotyping to study TCR occurrence patterns. The paper as a whole reports these results and caveats: In an earlier analysis of several hundred of the donors, most TCR beta V segments were observed in productive rearrangements about 90% or about 30% of the time, broadly matching IMGT annotations. While some public TCRs were present in many individuals, most TCR sequences turned up only very rarely across donors. Because the 87-base-pair reads could not distinguish some IMGT-functional V segments, including TRBV6-2 and TRBV6-3, those segments were excluded. The classifier was reported to diagnose cytomegalovirus status with high specificity and sensitivity in both the original and validation cohorts. In this cohort, only TCR beta chains were sequenced, and detectable features were limited by the absence of alpha or paired-chain data. It was suggested by the authors that the approach could potentially be generalized to other disease states and immunological phenotypes. In a later analysis, HLA-associated TCR beta chains were found to be more clonally expanded and to have lower generation probabilities than equally common non-associated chains. In the study, approximately 160 TCR beta chains were listed as associated with cytomegalovirus. Three of the identified cytomegalovirus-associated TCR beta chains were confirmed in vitro to be specific for cytomegalovirus antigens. When HLA alleles, especially DR and DQ, strongly co-occurred, attributing TCR associations to individual alleles was difficult. The only immune exposure information available for the cohort was CMV serostatus. Because counts were too low, seventeen rarely observed V segments, including chromosome 9 orphons, were excluded from the earlier analysis of roughly 580 of the donors. Compared with the approximately 600-donor mean, donors in an Asian-associated ancestry cluster had fewer N-insertions in productive TCRs, according to a later genetic analysis. A cluster of highly shared sequence variants was judged likely to represent a technical artifact of the sequencing pipeline. In a later analysis, TCR association rates were found to vary across HLA loci, with the most associated TCRs seen for DRB1 alleles and the fewest for HLA-C alleles. Because HLA typing was missing for some donors at each locus, association tests included only the typed subset. Specific HLA alleles were associated with 16,951 TCR beta sequences at a false discovery rate of 0.05 in a later analysis. In a later genetic analysis, a missense DCLRE1C variant was associated with V-gene and J-gene trimming of TCR beta chains, and the association was replicated in an independent cohort. A later analysis found that most CMV-associated TCR beta chains appeared HLA-restricted, with HLA associations seemingly driven largely by CMV exposure. The presence/absence analyses assumed that sequencing depth was roughly uniform across donors, and that assumption may not be true. Linkage disequilibrium might explain the correlated functional status among segregating V segments, but an unknown experimental factor could not be excluded. A further reported finding was that TCR beta sequences accurately predicted the HLA-A and HLA-B alleles for most subjects in the first cohort. In a later analysis, several top co-occurrence clusters were reported to appear linked to parvovirus B19, influenza, CMV and Epstein-Barr virus.

The cohort comprised 550 to 700 healthy bone marrow donors. At the time of sampling, every cohort member was nominally healthy, though immune exposures that went unrecorded were likely present. The donor was CMV seropositive and was included in the group of around 300 seropositive cohort members. Each donor provided a peripheral blood sample, and peripheral blood mononuclear cells were used for TCR beta sequencing. Genomic DNA extraction from the blood cell samples was performed with the Qiagen DNeasy Blood Extraction Kit. Spanning cysteine to phenylalanine, the CDR3 consists of 14 amino acids. The only DNA kept is the CDR3, 42 bases in frame from the first base. For CDR1 and CDR2, the germline V gene lists SGHRS and YFSETQ. V sheds 2 bases and J sheds 8 bases, leaving 13 bases between their ends.

Here the chain combines TRBV5-1 and TRBJ1-4; the D gene is perhaps TRBD1, on 5 matching bases. The sequence was obtained from a woman aged 30 to 39 in good health and CMV-seropositive. The sequencing sample was made of PBMCs. The base sequence is TGCGCCAGCAGCTTAGGGGCAGCACCAGAAAAACTGTTTTTT. This codes for CASSLGAAPEKLFF.